The clone carrying this T cell receptor beta chain was counted only a few times. Its specificity is unknown. After removal of 2 bases from V and 4 bases from J, the junction contained 14 bases not matched to a gene. The germline V gene has CDR1 SNHLY and CDR2 FYNNEI. The CDR3 has 19 residues. The data are from a study of T cells in Graves' hyperthyroidism and ophthalmopathy. Researchers took RNA transcripts and amplified the TCR beta CDR3 regions from them. HTBI primers were the set used in a first-round RT-PCR of the TCR CDR3. From the multiplex PCR reads, TCRdb called clonotypes with MiXCR, one entry per CDR3 protein. The repertoire holds 600,000 to 900,000 distinct CDR3 sequences, with around 15% as singletons. Study-wide results and limits: Among thyroid clonotypes expanded above 0.001, most also appeared in blood.

Sequences were obtained from blood. The receptor was isolated from a man younger than 35 with Graves' hyperthyroidism. This rearrangement joins TRBV2 to TRBJ2-5, with 12 positions matching TRBD2. The CDR3 nucleotides are TGTGCCAGCAGTGAACTGTCTAGCGGGAGGGGTTTGAAGGGAGAGACCCAGTACTTC. Protein: CASSELSSGRGLKGETQYF. Combining the CDR3 with reference TRBV2 and TRBJ2-5 gives the whole variable domain EPEVTQTPSHQVTQMGQEVILRCVPISNHLYFYWYRQILGQKVEFLVSFYNNEISEKSEIFDDQFSVERPDGSNFTLKIRSTKLEDSAMYFCASSELSSGRGLKGETQYFGPGTRLLVL.